This T cell receptor beta chain was profiled in a study of T cell responses to AZD1222 COVID-19 vaccine. Findings and caveats of the study: Repertoire sampling happened only post peak T cell response. Seropositivity was recorded at baseline in only 6 or 7 AZD1222 recipients. After two AZD1222 doses, spike-specific TCR breadth and depth rose versus day 0. Reportedly, nearly half of unique spike TCRs recognized epitopes outside B.1.351/B.1.1.7 mutations.

Per germline, CDR1 LNHDA and CDR2 SQIVND (reference sequence). CDR3 size: 16 residues. V was trimmed by 7 bases and J by 2 bases, leaving 20 bases between them. Profiling relied on immunoSEQ multiplex PCR, and the TCRdb table lists in-frame clones only, not all of them. The sample lists some 200,000 clones, around 93% seen once, with 1% in the top ten. Of note for this clone: Its specificity is not known.

Sequencing was performed on peripheral blood, taken 28 days after the second AZD1222 dose. The source of this sequence is an adult who received the AZD1222 COVID-19 vaccine. The chain recombines TRBV19 with TRBJ2-5; the D gene is possibly TRBD1 (5 bases). DNA of the CDR3: TGTGCCAGTACCAATAATGCCGCCCAGGGTCAAGAGACCCAGTACTTC. Translation gives CASTNNAAQGQETQYF.